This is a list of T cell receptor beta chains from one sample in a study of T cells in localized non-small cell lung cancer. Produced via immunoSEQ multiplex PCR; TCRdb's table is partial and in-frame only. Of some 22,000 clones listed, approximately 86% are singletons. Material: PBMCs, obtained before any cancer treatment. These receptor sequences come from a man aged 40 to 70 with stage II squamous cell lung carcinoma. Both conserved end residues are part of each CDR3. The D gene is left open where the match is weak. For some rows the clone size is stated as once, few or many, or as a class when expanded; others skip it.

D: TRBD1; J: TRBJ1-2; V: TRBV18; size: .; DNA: TGTGCCAGCTCACTCTCAGTCCCGGGACAGGGGGCTTTTAACTATGGCTACACCTTC; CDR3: CASSLSVPGQGAFNYGYTF
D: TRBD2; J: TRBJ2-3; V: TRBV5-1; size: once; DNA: TGCGCCAGCAGCTTGTGGTCTAGCGGGACCACAGATACGCAGTATTTT; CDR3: CASSLWSSGTTDTQYF
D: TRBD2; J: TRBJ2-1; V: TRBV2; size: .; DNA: TGTGCCAGCAGTGAGGGACTAGCGGGAACTGAGCAGTTCTTC; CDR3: CASSEGLAGTEQFF
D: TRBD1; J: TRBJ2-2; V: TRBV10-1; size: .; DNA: TGCGCCAGCAGTGCCGACAGGGGGTTGTACACCGGGGAGCTGTTTTTT; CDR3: CASSADRGLYTGELFF
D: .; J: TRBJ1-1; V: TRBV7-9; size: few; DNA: TGTGCCAGCAGCGTGGGGGAGGACACTGAAGCTTTCTTT; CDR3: CASSVGEDTEAFF
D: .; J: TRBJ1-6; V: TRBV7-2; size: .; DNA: TGTGCCAGCAGCTTAGTAAGGGCTAGTAATTCACCCCTCCACTTT; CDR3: CASSLVRASNSPLHF
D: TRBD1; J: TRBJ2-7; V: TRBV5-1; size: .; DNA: TGCGCCAGCAGCTTCGGGGACAGCCCGTACGAGCAGTACTTC; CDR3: CASSFGDSPYEQYF
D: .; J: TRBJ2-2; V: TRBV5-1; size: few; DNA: TGCGCCAGCAGCTTGGGATTTGACGGGGAGCTGTTTTTT; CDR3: CASSLGFDGELFF
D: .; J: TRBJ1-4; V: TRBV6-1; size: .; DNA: TGTGCCAGCAGTGAATTTAGGGGAATTGTTGAAAAACTGTTTTTT; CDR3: CASSEFRGIVEKLFF
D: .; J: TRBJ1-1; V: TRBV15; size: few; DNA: TGTGCCACCAGCAGAGAGAGGAGGGAAGCTGAAGCTTTCTTT; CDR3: CATSRERREAEAFF
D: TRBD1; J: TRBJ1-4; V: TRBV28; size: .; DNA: TGTGCCAGCAGTTTCAGATTTGGGGACAGATATAATGAAAAACTGTTTTTT; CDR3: CASSFRFGDRYNEKLFF
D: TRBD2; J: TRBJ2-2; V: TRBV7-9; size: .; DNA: TGTGCCAGCAGCTTCACTAGCGGGATTACCGGGGAGCTGTTTTTT; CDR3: CASSFTSGITGELFF
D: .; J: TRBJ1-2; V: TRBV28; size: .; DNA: TGTGCCAGCAGTTTCCCCGGGTCTTATGGCTACACCTTC; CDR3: CASSFPGSYGYTF
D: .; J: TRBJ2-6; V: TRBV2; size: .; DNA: TGTGCCAGCAGTGAAGGACCGGTCTCTGGGGCCAACGTCCTGACTTTC; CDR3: CASSEGPVSGANVLTF